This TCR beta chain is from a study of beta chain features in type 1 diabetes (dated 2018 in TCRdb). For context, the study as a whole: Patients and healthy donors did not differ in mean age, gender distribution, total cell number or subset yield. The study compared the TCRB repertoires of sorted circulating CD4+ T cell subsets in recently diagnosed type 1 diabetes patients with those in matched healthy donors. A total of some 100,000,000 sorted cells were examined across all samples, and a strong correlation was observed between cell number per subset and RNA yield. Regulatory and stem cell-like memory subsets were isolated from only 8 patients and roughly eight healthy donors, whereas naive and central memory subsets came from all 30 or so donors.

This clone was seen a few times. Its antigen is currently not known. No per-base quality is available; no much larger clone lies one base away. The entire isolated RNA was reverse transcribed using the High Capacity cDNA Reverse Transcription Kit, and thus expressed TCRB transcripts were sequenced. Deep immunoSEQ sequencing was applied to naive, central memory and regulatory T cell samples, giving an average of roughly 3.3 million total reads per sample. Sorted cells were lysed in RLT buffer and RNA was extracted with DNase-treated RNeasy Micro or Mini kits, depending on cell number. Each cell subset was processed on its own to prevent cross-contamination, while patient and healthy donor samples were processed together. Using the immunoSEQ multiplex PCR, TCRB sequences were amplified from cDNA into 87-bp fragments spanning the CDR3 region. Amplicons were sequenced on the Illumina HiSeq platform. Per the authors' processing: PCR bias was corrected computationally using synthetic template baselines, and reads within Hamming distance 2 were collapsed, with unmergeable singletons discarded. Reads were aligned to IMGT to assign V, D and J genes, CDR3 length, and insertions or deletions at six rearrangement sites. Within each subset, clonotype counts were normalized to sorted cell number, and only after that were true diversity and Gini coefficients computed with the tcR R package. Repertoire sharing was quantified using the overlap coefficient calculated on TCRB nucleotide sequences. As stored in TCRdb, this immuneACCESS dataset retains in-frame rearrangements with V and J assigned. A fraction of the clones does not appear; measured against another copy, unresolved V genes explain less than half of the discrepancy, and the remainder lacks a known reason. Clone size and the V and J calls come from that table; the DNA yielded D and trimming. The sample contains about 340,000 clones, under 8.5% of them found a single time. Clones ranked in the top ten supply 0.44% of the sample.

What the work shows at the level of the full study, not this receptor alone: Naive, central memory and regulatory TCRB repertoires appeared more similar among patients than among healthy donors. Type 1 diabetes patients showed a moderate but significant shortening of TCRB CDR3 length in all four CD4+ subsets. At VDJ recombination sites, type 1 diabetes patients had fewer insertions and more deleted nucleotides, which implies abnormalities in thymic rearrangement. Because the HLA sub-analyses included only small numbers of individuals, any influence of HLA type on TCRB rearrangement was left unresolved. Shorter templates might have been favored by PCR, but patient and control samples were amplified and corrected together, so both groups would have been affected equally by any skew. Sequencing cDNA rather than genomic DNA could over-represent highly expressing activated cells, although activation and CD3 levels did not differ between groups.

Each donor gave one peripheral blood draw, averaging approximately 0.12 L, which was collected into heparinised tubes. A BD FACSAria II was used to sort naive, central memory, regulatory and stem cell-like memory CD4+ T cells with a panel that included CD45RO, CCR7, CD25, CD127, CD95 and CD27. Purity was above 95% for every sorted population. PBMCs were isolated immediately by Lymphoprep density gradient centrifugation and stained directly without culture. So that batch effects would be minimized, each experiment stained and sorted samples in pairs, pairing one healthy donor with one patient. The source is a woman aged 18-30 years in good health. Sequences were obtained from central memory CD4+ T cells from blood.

The CDR3 region: CASGGSSYNEQFF. The sequenced DNA: TGTGCCAGCGGGGGCAGCTCCTACAATGAGCAGTTCTTC. The rearrangement joined TRBV25-1 to TRBJ2-1; possibly the D gene is TRBD1, per 6 matching bases. At the junction V is shortened by 8 bases and J by 0 bases, with 8 bases in between. The germline V gene gives CDR1 as MGHDK and CDR2 as SYGVNS. From the cysteine through the phenylalanine, the CDR3 covers 13 amino acids. Of all the DNA, just the CDR3 is kept, 39 bases in frame from base 1.